The 20 T cell receptor beta chains given below trace back to one sample, sequenced in a study of cytomegalovirus exposure and HLA in healthy donors. The primer mix had 60 Vbeta and 13 Jbeta primers. Profiling relied on immunoSEQ multiplex PCR, and the TCRdb table lists in-frame clones only, not all of them. The sample has approximately 140,000 clones; around 76% are singletons. Material: PBMCs. The receptors were sampled from a male donor in good health and CMV-seronegative.

This clone was seen a handful of times. J is TRBJ2-7 and V is TRBV2; 8 positions match TRBD1. The CDR3 is 14 amino acids. Losses at the gene ends were 6 bases for V and 6 bases for J; bases not matched to a gene: 10. Per germline, CDR1 SNHLY and CDR2 FYNNEI. The CDR3 nucleotides read TGTGCCAGCAGCGCCGGGACAGGAGTCTTCGAGCAGTACTTC. It encodes CASSAGTGVFEQYF. Full variable domain (missing parts from reference TRBV2 and TRBJ2-7): EPEVTQTPSHQVTQMGQEVILRCVPISNHLYFYWYRQILGQKVEFLVSFYNNEISEKSEIFDDQFSVERPDGSNFTLKIRSTKLEDSAMYFCASSAGTGVFEQYFGPGTRLTVT.

J is TRBJ2-1 and V is TRBV6-1, with 14 bases lining up with TRBD2. V lost 5 bases and J lost 15; bases outside the gene matches: 9. Germline CDR1 reads MNHNS; CDR2 reads SASEGT. CDR3 length: 14 residues. The CDR3 spells CASSSPGLAGVWFF. CDR3 nucleotides: TGTGCCAGCAGTTCACCGGGACTAGCGGGAGTGTGGTTCTTC.

The chain is built from TRBV5-5 and TRBJ1-1, with a weak D call TRBD1 (5 bases). Trimming stripped 4 bases from V and 6 bases from J, with 10 bases between. The V gene's germline CDR1 is SGHKS and CDR2 YYEKEE (reference sequence). CDR3 length: 12 residues. As DNA, the CDR3 is TGTGCCAGCAGCACCTCGGGGGCTGAAGCTTTCTTT. It codes for CASSTSGAEAFF.

The V gene is TRBV27, the J gene TRBJ1-5; 12 bases line up with TRBD1. V lost 6 bases and J lost 2; bases outside the gene matches: 8. Germline-derived CDR1 and CDR2 are MNHEY and SMNVEV (reference sequence). There are 17 residues in the CDR3. This chain's CDR3 is CASRMGTGGAGNQPQHF. In DNA, the CDR3 is TGTGCCAGCAGGATGGGGACAGGGGGCGCCGGCAATCAGCCCCAGCATTTT.

The V and J genes are TRBV5-8 and TRBJ2-5, with D perhaps matching TRBD2 (5 bases). CDR1 and CDR2 (germline): SGHTS, YDEGEE. The CDR3 extends over 14 amino acids. Trimming removed 0 bases from V and 3 bases from J, with 9 bases in between. The CDR3 DNA is TGTGCCAGCAGCTTGGTCCAGAGGGAAGAGACCCAGTACTTC. Amino acid sequence: CASSLVQREETQYF.

The gene calls are TRBV10-1 and TRBJ1-2; 9 nucleotides line up with TRBD1. V gave up 0 bases and J gave up 5 bases; unmatched junction bases: 4. Germline-derived CDR1 and CDR2 are WNHNN and SYGVQD (reference sequence). The CDR3 covers 15 residues. The CDR3 bases are TGCGCCAGCAGTGAGTCGGGGGACAGGGCTTATGGCTACACCTTC. This sequence encodes CASSESGDRAYGYTF.

This sequence joins TRBV7-6 and TRBJ2-1; 7 positions agree with TRBD1. Looked up from germline, CDR1 is SGHVS and CDR2 is FNYEAQ. The CDR3 covers 16 residues. The V gene end was trimmed by 4 bases and the J gene end by 5 bases; junction bases not matched to a gene: 11. The CDR3 loop is CASSSYRDSRHNEQFF. CDR3 in DNA: TGTGCCAGCAGCTCGTACCGGGACAGTAGACACAATGAGCAGTTCTTC.

This chain connects TRBV27 to TRBJ2-5, with unresolved D. V gave up 6 bases and J gave up 5 bases, with 13 bases separating them. The CDR3 runs 13 residues. The germline V gene has CDR1 MNHEY and CDR2 SMNVEV (reference sequence). The CDR3 DNA follows: TGTGCCAGCAGCCGAGACCCGGAGGAGACCCAGTACTTC. This sequence encodes CASSRDPEETQYF.

V gene TRBV11-2 combines with J gene TRBJ2-3, with a weak D call TRBD2 (5 bases). The CDR3 is made up of 16 amino acids. V was trimmed by 4 bases and J by 0 bases, leaving 14 bases between them. The germline CDR1 and CDR2 sequences are SGHAT and FQNNGV. The DNA for the CDR3 is TGTGCCAGCAGCTACTTAGCAGGAGGCAGCACAGATACGCAGTATTTT. Protein: CASSYLAGGSTDTQYF.

The chain is built from TRBV10-3 and TRBJ1-1, with D perhaps TRBD1 (6 bases). Germline lookup yields CDR1 ENHRY and CDR2 SYGVKD. This CDR3 comprises 13 residues. The V end lost 4 bases, the J end lost 3 bases, and 9 bases lay between the germline ends. The CDR3 reads CAISGGPYTEAFF. Here the CDR3 DNA reads TGTGCCATCAGTGGGGGGCCTTACACTGAAGCTTTCTTT.

This clone was seen only a few times. The gene calls are TRBV25-1 and TRBJ1-6, with 8 bases aligning to TRBD1. In germline, CDR1 is MGHDK, CDR2 SYGVNS. The CDR3 extends over 17 amino acids. Unmatched junction bases numbered 14, after V lost 4 bases and J lost 9 bases. The CDR3 spells CASSAQGGLGGVSPLHF. In DNA form, the CDR3 reads TGTGCCAGCAGTGCACAGGGGGGCCTAGGTGGGGTTTCACCCCTCCACTTT.

This clone is termed medium-sized. The chain recombines TRBV6-4 with TRBJ2-1; TRBD2 matches 8 bases. Germline V gives CDR1 MRHNA, CDR2 SNTAGT. The CDR3 totals 16 residues. The trim removed 2 bases at V and 4 bases at J, leaving 7 bases unmatched. The CDR3 region is CASSDEAGVGYNEQFF. The CDR3 region has the DNA TGTGCCAGCAGTGACGAAGCGGGAGTTGGGTACAATGAGCAGTTCTTC.

The table lists this clone with a count of one. CDR3 in amino acids: CASSLMPGQVNSPLHF. DNA for the CDR3: TGTGCCAGCAGCCTAATGCCGGGACAGGTTAATTCACCCCTCCACTTT. The gene calls are TRBV4-2 and TRBJ1-6; 8 bases agree with TRBD1. Germline CDR1 reads LGHNA; CDR2 reads YNFKEQ. V gave up 4 bases and J gave up 6 bases; unmatched junction bases: 8. This CDR3 region has 16 residues.

V and J are TRBV9 and TRBJ2-1; D might be TRBD2 (6 bases). The CDR3 is 15 residues long. The germline V and J ends were trimmed by 7 bases and 0 bases, with 14 bases remaining between them. Germline loops: CDR1 SGDLS, CDR2 YYNGEE. The chain's CDR3 is CASCEAGGSYNEQFF. The CDR3 DNA reads TGTGCCAGCTGCGAAGCGGGTGGCTCCTACAATGAGCAGTTCTTC.

This rearrangement joins TRBV7-2 to TRBJ2-7; 7 nucleotides line up with TRBD1. CDR1 SGHTA and CDR2 FQGNSA come from the germline V gene. V shed 2 bases, J shed 0 bases, and the junction held 4 bases outside the gene matches. This CDR3 has 15 residues. CDR3 sequence reads: CASSLRGPSSYEQYF. The CDR3 bases are TGTGCCAGCAGCTTAAGGGGGCCCAGCTCCTACGAGCAGTACTTC.

The V gene is TRBV30, the J gene TRBJ2-7, with 10 nucleotides matching TRBD2. The CDR3 totals 16 residues. Germline-derived CDR1 and CDR2 are GTSNPN and SVGIG (reference sequence). V shed 4 bases and J 2 bases; nucleotides not matched to a gene: 11. CDR3 protein: CAWNAGASGGPYEQYF. CDR3 in DNA: TGTGCCTGGAACGCGGGGGCTAGCGGGGGACCCTACGAGCAGTACTTC.

This chain uses TRBV13 with TRBJ2-7; perhaps TRBD2 as D (5 bases). Germline V gives CDR1 PRHDT, CDR2 FYEKMQ (reference sequence). This CDR3 has 15 amino acids. The V end was cut by 2 bases, the J end by 4 bases, with 15 bases between. CDR3 protein: CASSLRERNVYEQYF. The CDR3 bases are TGTGCCAGCAGCTTACGAGAGCGGAATGTATACGAGCAGTACTTC.

This clone was recorded a few times. The rearrangement links TRBV27 to TRBJ1-5; TRBD1 matches at 10 bases. This CDR3 is built from 19 residues. The germline CDR1 and CDR2 sequences are MNHEY and SMNVEV (reference sequence). Trimming at V came to 3 bases and at J to 2 bases, leaving 13 bases not matched to a gene. The CDR3 DNA is TGTGCCAGCAGTTTTAGGTACTGGGACAGGGGAAGAGGCAATCAGCCCCAGCATTTT. It translates to CASSFRYWDRGRGNQPQHF.

The rearrangement uses TRBV10-3 and TRBJ1-2; the match to TRBD1 covers 10 bases. This CDR3 region has 14 residues. V shed 7 bases, J shed 8 bases, and the junction held 10 bases outside the gene matches. Germline V gene lookup returns CDR1 ENHRY and CDR2 SYGVKD. The CDR3 loop reads CAITGTGALVGYTF. The CDR3 bases are TGTGCCATCACCGGGACAGGGGCGCTTGTAGGCTACACCTTC.

The chain joins TRBV29-1 to TRBJ2-1; tentatively, D is TRBD2 (5 bases). Looked up from germline, CDR1 is SQVTM and CDR2 is ANQGSEA. The CDR3 is made up of 13 amino acids. V was pared by 4 bases and J by 8 bases, with 15 bases between. The chain's CDR3 is CSVAWLAIDEQFF. In DNA, the CDR3 is TGCAGCGTTGCGTGGCTAGCTATCGATGAGCAGTTCTTC.